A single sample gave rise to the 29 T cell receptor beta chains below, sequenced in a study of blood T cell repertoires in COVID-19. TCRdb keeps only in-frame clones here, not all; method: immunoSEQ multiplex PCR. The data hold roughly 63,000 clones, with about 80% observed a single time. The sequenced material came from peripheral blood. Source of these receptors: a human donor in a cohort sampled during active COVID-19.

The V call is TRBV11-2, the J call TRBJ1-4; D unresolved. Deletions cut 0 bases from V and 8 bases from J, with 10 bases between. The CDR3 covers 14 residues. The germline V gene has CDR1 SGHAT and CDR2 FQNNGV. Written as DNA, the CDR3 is TGTGCCAGCAGCTTAGATCTAGCGGGGGAAAAACTGTTTTTT. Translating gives CASSLDLAGEKLFF.

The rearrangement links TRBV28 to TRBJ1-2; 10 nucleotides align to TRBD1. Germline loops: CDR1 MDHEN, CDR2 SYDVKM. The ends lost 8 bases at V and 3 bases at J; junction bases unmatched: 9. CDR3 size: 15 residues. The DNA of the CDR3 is TGTGCCAGCTCACAACCGGGACAGGGGTACTATGGCTACACCTTC. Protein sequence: CASSQPGQGYYGYTF.

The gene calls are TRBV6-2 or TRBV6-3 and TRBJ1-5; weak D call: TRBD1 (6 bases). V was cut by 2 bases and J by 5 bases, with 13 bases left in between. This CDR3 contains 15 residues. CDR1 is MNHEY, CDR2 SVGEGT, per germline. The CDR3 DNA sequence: TGTGCCAGCAGTTACCACCGGGGGGGCGATCAGCCCCAGCATTTT. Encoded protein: CASSYHRGGDQPQHF.

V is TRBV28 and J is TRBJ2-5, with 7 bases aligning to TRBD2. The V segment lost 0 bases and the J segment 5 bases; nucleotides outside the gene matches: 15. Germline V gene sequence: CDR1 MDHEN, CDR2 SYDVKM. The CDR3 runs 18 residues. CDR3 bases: TGTGCCAGCAGTTTATGGAGGGATGGCGGGAGCGGGGAGGAGACCCAGTACTTC. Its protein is CASSLWRDGGSGEETQYF. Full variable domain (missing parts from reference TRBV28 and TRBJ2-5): DVKVTQSSRYLVKRTGEKVFLECVQDMDHENMFWYRQDPGLGLRLIYFSYDVKMKEKGDIPEGYSVSREKKERFSLILESASTNQTSMYLCASSLWRDGGSGEETQYFGPGTRLLVL.

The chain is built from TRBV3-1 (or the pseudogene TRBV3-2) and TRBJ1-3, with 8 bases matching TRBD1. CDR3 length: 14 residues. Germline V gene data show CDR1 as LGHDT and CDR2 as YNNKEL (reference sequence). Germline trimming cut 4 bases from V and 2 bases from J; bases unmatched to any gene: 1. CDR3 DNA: TGTGCCAGCAGCCTACAGGGGGCTGGAAACACCATATATTTT. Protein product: CASSLQGAGNTIYF.

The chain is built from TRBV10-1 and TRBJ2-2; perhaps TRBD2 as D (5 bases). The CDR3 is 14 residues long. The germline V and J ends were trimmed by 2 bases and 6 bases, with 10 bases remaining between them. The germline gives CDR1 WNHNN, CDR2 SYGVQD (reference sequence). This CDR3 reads CASSEIRGAGELFF. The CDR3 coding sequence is TGCGCCAGCAGTGAGATACGGGGTGCCGGGGAGCTGTTTTTT.

CDR3 loop: CASSLPQNTEAFF. Here the CDR3 DNA reads TGTGCCAGCAGTTTACCACAGAACACTGAAGCTTTCTTT. The rearrangement links TRBV28 to TRBJ1-1; no firm D call. Germline V gene sequence: CDR1 MDHEN, CDR2 SYDVKM. CDR3 size: 13 residues. The V and J ends lost 2 bases and 1 base respectively, with 5 bases between them.

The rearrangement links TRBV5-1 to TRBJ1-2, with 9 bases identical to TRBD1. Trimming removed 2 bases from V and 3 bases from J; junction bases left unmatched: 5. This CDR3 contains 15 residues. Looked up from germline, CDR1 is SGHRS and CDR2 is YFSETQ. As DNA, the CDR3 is TGCGCCAGCAGCTTCAAGACAGGGGGAGACTATGGCTACACCTTC. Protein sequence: CASSFKTGGDYGYTF. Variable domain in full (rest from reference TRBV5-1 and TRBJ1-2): KAGVTQTPRYLIKTRGQQVTLSCSPISGHRSVSWYQQTPGQGLQFLFEYFSETQRNKGNFPGRFSGRQFSNSRSEMNVSTLELGDSALYLCASSFKTGGDYGYTFGSGTRLTVV.

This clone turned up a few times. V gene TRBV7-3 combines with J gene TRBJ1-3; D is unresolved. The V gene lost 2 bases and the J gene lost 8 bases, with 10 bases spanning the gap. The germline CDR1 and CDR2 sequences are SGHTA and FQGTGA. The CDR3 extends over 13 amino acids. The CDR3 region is CASSLLRFDTIYF. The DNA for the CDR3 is TGTGCCAGCAGCTTATTGAGGTTTGACACCATATATTTT.

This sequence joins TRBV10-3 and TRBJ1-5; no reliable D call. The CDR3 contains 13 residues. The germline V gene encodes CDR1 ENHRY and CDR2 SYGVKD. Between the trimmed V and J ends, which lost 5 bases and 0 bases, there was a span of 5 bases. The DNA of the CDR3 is TGTGCCATCAGTCCCAATAGCAATCAGCCCCAGCATTTT. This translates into CAISPNSNQPQHF.

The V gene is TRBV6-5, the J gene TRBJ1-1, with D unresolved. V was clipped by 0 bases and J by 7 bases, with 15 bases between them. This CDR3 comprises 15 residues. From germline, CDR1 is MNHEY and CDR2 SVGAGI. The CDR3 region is CASSYSNRPGFEAFF. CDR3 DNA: TGTGCCAGCAGTTACTCGAATCGGCCAGGATTTGAAGCTTTCTTT.

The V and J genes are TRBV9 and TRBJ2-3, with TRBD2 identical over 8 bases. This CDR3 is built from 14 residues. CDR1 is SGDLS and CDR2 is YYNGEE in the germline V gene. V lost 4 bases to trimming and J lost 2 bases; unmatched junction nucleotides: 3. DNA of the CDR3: TGTGCCAGCAGCACTAGCGGCCACACAGATACGCAGTATTTT. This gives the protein CASSTSGHTDTQYF.

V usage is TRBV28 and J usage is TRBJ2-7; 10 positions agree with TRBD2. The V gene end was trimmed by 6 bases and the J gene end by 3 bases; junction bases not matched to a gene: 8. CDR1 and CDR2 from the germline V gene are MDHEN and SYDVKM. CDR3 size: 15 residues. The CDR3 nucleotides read TGTGCCAGCAGATTCAGACTAGCGGGCATCTACGAGCAGTACTTC. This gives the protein CASRFRLAGIYEQYF.

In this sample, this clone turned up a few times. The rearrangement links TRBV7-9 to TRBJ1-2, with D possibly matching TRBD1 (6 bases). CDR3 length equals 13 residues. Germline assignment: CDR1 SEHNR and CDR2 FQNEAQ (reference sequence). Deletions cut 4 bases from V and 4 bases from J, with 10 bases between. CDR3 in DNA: TGTGCCAGCAGCTCGGTACAGGGCTATGGCTACACCTTC. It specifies CASSSVQGYGYTF.

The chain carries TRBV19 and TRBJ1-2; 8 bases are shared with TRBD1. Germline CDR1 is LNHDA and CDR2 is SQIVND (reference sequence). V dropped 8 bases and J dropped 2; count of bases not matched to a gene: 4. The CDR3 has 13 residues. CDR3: CASETGANYGYTF. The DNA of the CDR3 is TGTGCCAGTGAGACAGGGGCAAACTATGGCTACACCTTC.

The CDR3 DNA sequence: TGTGCCAGCAGCCAAGAAGCAGGATTAGGCGGGGAGCTGTTTTTT. It yields the protein CASSQEAGLGGELFF. The V call is TRBV4-2, the J call TRBJ2-2; D unclear. Trimming cost V 0 bases and J 7 bases, with 12 bases left between them. Germline V gene sequence: CDR1 LGHNA, CDR2 YNFKEQ. CDR3 length equals 15 residues.

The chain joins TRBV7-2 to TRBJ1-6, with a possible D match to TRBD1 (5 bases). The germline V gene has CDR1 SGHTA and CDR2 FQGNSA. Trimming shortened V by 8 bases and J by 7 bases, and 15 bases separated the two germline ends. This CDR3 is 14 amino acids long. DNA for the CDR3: TGTGCCAGCGTCTCCCCCAGGGCGAATTCACCCCTCCACTTT. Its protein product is CASVSPRANSPLHF.

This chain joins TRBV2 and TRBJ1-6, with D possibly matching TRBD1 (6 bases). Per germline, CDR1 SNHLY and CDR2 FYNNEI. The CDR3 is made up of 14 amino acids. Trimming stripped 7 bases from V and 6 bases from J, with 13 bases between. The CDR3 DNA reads TGTGCCAGCAAGGACAGTGGGGGTAATTCACCCCTCCACTTT. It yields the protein CASKDSGGNSPLHF.

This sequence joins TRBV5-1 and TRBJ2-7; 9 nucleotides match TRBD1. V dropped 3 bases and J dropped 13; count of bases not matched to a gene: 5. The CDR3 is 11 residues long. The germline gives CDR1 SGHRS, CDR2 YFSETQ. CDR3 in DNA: TGCGCCAGCAGCTCTGGACAGGGGATATACTTC. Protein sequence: CASSSGQGIYF.

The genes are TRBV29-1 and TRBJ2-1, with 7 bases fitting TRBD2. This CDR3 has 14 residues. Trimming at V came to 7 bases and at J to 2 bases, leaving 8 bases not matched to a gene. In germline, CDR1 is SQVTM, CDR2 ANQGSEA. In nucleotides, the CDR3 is TGCAGCGCCCGGCGGGAGTCCCCCTACAATGAGCAGTTCTTC. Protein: CSARRESPYNEQFF.

Here the CDR3 DNA reads TGTGCCAGCAGTTACGGTAGCGGGAGGGCCTCGGGCGAGCAGTACTTC. This codes for CASSYGSGRASGEQYF. J is TRBJ2-7 and V is TRBV6-5; 11 nucleotides agree with TRBD2. The CDR3 loop spans 16 amino acids. Germline V gene data show CDR1 as MNHEY and CDR2 as SVGAGI. Germline trimming cut 2 bases from V and 6 bases from J; bases unmatched to any gene: 9.

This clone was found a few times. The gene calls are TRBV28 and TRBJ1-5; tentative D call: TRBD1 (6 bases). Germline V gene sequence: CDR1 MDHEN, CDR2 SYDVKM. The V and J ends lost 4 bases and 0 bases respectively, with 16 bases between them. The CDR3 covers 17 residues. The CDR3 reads CASSYVSGTNSNQPQHF. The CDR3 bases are TGTGCCAGCAGTTATGTCTCCGGGACAAATAGCAATCAGCCCCAGCATTTT.

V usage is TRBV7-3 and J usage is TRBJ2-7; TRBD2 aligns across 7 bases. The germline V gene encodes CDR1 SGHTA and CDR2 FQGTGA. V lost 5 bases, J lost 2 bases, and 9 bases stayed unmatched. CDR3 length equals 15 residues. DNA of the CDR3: TGTGCCAGCAGCCAAGGAGTAGCGGGTCCCTACGAGCAGTACTTC. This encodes CASSQGVAGPYEQYF.

CDR3 sequence: CASSSRSGREFNEQFF. Written as DNA, the CDR3 is TGTGCCAGCAGCTCACGTAGCGGGAGAGAATTCAATGAGCAGTTCTTC. The chain links TRBV5-4 to TRBJ2-1; 9 bases agree with TRBD2. The germline V gene has CDR1 SGHNT and CDR2 YYREEE (reference sequence). Germline trimming cut 3 bases from V and 6 bases from J; bases unmatched to any gene: 10. The CDR3 covers 16 residues.

CDR3 nucleotide sequence: TGCGCCAGCAGCTCCATAACAGGGACTGGGGCCAACGTCCTGACTTTC. It codes for CASSSITGTGANVLTF. V and J are TRBV5-1 and TRBJ2-6; D is perhaps TRBD1 (6 bases). This CDR3 spans 16 amino acids. Trimming left V 3 bases short and J 2 bases short, with 12 bases between. Germline assignment: CDR1 SGHRS and CDR2 YFSETQ.

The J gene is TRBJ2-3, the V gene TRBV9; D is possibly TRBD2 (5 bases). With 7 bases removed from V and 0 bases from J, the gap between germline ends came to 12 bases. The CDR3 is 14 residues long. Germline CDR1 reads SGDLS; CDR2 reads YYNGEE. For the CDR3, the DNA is TGTGCCAGCCAGAGACGCGGGAGCACAGATACGCAGTATTTT. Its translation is CASQRRGSTDTQYF.

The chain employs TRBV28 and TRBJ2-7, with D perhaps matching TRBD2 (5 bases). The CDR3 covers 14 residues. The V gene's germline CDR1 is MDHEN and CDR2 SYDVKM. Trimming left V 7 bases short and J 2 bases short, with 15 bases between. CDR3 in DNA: TGTGCCAGCACCCTGGGGAGCCTGACCTACGAGCAGTACTTC. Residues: CASTLGSLTYEQYF. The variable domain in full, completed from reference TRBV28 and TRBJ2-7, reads DVKVTQSSRYLVKRTGEKVFLECVQDMDHENMFWYRQDPGLGLRLIYFSYDVKMKEKGDIPEGYSVSREKKERFSLILESASTNQTSMYLCASTLGSLTYEQYFGPGTRLTVT.

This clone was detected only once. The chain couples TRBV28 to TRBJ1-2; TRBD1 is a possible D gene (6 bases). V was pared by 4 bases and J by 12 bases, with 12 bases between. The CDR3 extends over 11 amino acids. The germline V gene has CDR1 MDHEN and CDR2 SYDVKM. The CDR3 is CASSSTGNHTF. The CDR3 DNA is TGTGCCAGCAGTTCCACAGGGAACCACACCTTC.

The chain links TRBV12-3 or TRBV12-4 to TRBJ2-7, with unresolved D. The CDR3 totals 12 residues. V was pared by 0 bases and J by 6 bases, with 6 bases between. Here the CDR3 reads CASSLALLEQYF. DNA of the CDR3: TGTGCCAGCAGTTTAGCCCTCCTCGAGCAGTACTTC.